These 20 T cell receptor beta chains were all obtained from the same sample, sequenced in a study of blood T cell repertoires in COVID-19. The assay was immunoSEQ multiplex PCR, and TCRdb's table has in-frame clones only and misses some. The sample lists around 70,000 clones; over 85% were seen once. Input material: peripheral blood. The receptor set was obtained from a man between 50 and 59 years old with acute or convalescent COVID-19.

The chain uses TRBV30 and TRBJ1-5, with 7 bases fitting TRBD1. Germline lookup yields CDR1 GTSNPN and CDR2 SVGIG (reference sequence). This CDR3 is built from 14 residues. J lost 5 bases, V lost 0 bases, and 4 bases had no gene match. CDR3 nucleotide sequence: TGTGCCTGGAGTGTAAGGGGGCGCGATCAGCCCCAGCATTTT. This gives the protein CAWSVRGRDQPQHF.

The chain recombines TRBV10-3 with TRBJ1-4; 7 positions match TRBD1. V lost 6 bases to trimming and J lost 4 bases; unmatched junction nucleotides: 5. This CDR3 contains 14 residues. CDR1 and CDR2 (germline): ENHRY, SYGVKD. The CDR3 sequence: CAISQTGNNEKLFF. The DNA of the CDR3 is TGTGCCATCAGCCAGACAGGGAATAATGAAAAACTGTTTTTT.

The V gene is TRBV5-1, the J gene TRBJ1-1, with 7 bases lining up with TRBD1. The J segment lost 5 bases and the V segment lost 3 bases, leaving 10 bases of the junction unmatched. Germline assignment: CDR1 SGHRS and CDR2 YFSETQ. This CDR3 spans 15 amino acids. CDR3 DNA sequence: TGCGCCAGCAGCTCCCTAGGACAGGTAGGGACTGAAGCTTTCTTT. Protein product: CASSSLGQVGTEAFF. Supplemented by reference TRBV5-1 and TRBJ1-1, the full variable domain reads KAGVTQTPRYLIKTRGQQVTLSCSPISGHRSVSWYQQTPGQGLQFLFEYFSETQRNKGNFPGRFSGRQFSNSRSEMNVSTLELGDSALYLCASSSLGQVGTEAFFGQGTRLTVV.

This chain links TRBV6-5 with TRBJ1-1; 10 bases agree with TRBD1. CDR3 size: 14 residues. V was clipped by 5 bases and J by 8 bases; unmatched bases: 8. CDR1 is MNHEY and CDR2 is SVGAGI in the germline V gene. The CDR3 reads CASSIDRGLYEAFF. CDR3 sequence (DNA): TGTGCCAGCAGTATCGACAGGGGGCTCTACGAAGCTTTCTTT.

The chain uses TRBV6-2 or TRBV6-3 and TRBJ1-1; no reliable D call. V shed 2 bases and J shed 0 bases, with 13 bases lying between them. This CDR3 region has 16 residues. Per germline, CDR1 MNHEY and CDR2 SVGEGT. The CDR3, as DNA: TGTGCCAGCAGTTACGGCGGTCAAGTTATGAACACTGAAGCTTTCTTT. This sequence encodes CASSYGGQVMNTEAFF.

The rearrangement links TRBV5-1 to TRBJ2-3; 8 bases map to TRBD2. The CDR3 totals 16 residues. V trimming: 3 bases; J trimming: 0 bases; junction bases outside the gene matches: 6. The V gene's germline CDR1 is SGHRS and CDR2 YFSETQ. The CDR3 region is CASSSVAGSSTDTQYF. The CDR3 DNA is TGCGCCAGCAGCTCCGTAGCGGGGTCTAGCACAGATACGCAGTATTTT.

The chain links TRBV5-4 to TRBJ2-3, with 7 bases that match TRBD2. Germline V gene data show CDR1 as SGHNT and CDR2 as YYREEE (reference sequence). V lost 1 base to trimming and J lost 7 bases; unmatched junction nucleotides: 9. The CDR3 covers 15 residues. CDR3 coding DNA: TGTGCCAGCAGCTTGAATTGGCGGGAGCCAAATACGCAGTATTTT. This gives the protein CASSLNWREPNTQYF.

This chain uses TRBV7-9 with TRBJ2-3; D is unclear. Germline V gene data show CDR1 as SEHNR and CDR2 as FQNEAQ (reference sequence). V gave up 5 bases and J gave up 5 bases, with 8 bases separating them. CDR3 length: 12 amino acids. CDR3 bases: TGTGCCAGCAGCCTTTCTAAAGATACGCAGTATTTT. This gives the protein CASSLSKDTQYF.

The chain combines TRBV19 with TRBJ1-1, with D uncertain. Germline V gives CDR1 LNHDA, CDR2 SQIVND (reference sequence). The length of the CDR3 is 13 residues. The V end was cut by 7 bases, the J end by 4 bases, with 13 bases between. The DNA for the CDR3 is TGTGCCAGTAAATTTGGGGAGGGCACTGAAGCTTTCTTT. The encoded protein is CASKFGEGTEAFF.

This chain uses TRBV7-3 with TRBJ2-3; 7 bases fit TRBD2. The CDR3 contains 17 residues. V trimming: 2 bases; J trimming: 2 bases; junction bases outside the gene matches: 10. The germline CDR1 and CDR2 sequences are SGHTA and FQGTGA. CDR3 residues: CASSLGALADHTDTQYF. CDR3 coding DNA: TGTGCCAGCAGCTTAGGGGCCCTAGCGGATCACACAGATACGCAGTATTTT. The variable domain in full, with the rest retrieved from reference TRBV7-3 and TRBJ2-3, is GAGVSQTPSNKVTEKGKYVELRCDPISGHTALYWYRQSLGQGPEFLIYFQGTGAADDSGLPNDRFFAVRPEGSVSTLKIQRTERGDSAVYLCASSLGALADHTDTQYFGPGTRLTVL.

This clone was picked up one time. This chain connects TRBV6-4 to TRBJ1-2; 7 positions agree with TRBD1. Germline loops: CDR1 MRHNA, CDR2 SNTAGT. J gave up 3 bases and V 6 bases, and 10 bases lay outside the gene matches. The CDR3 consists of 15 residues. The CDR3 nucleotides are TGTGCCAGCAGGGGCGGACAGGCCCGTTACTATGGCTACACCTTC. Encoded protein: CASRGGQARYYGYTF.

The gene calls are TRBV7-2 and TRBJ2-2; 8 nucleotides match TRBD1. From germline, CDR1 is SGHTA and CDR2 FQGNSA. J was trimmed by 5 bases and V by 3 bases; bases with no gene match: 8. The length of the CDR3 is 16 residues. The CDR3 DNA reads TGTGCCAGCAGCTTTTCAGGGGGCCGAGGAACCGGGGAGCTGTTTTTT. It translates to CASSFSGGRGTGELFF.

This clone was seen only a few times. The chain joins TRBV6-5 to TRBJ2-2, with D possibly being TRBD1 (6 bases). This CDR3 contains 16 residues. Between the trimmed V and J ends, which lost 4 bases and 1 base, there was a span of 13 bases. Germline V gene lookup returns CDR1 MNHEY and CDR2 SVGAGI. The CDR3 DNA sequence: TGTGCCAGCAGTTCATCGACAGGCTTGAACACCGGGGAGCTGTTTTTT. Its translation is CASSSSTGLNTGELFF.

This clone was seen once. The V gene is TRBV24-1, the J gene TRBJ2-2; a possible D gene is TRBD1 (6 bases). The germline gives CDR1 KGHDR, CDR2 SFDVKD. Trimming pared 7 bases from V and 1 base from J, leaving 15 bases between. The CDR3 sequence is 16 residues long. DNA for the CDR3: TGTGCCACCAGGGGGGCCCCGGCGGAGAACACCGGGGAGCTGTTTTTT. Translating it yields CATRGAPAENTGELFF.

The chain couples TRBV2 to TRBJ1-3; D might be TRBD1 (5 bases). Trimming left V 2 bases short and J 0 bases short, with 11 bases between. Germline CDR1 and CDR2: SNHLY and FYNNEI. The CDR3 loop spans 16 amino acids. The CDR3 DNA follows: TGTGCCAGCAGTGAACAGGGTCTGGCCTCTGGAAACACCATATATTTT. Its translation is CASSEQGLASGNTIYF.

The genes are TRBV10-1 and TRBJ2-7; D ambiguous. Trimming took 2 bases from V and 3 from J, leaving 20 bases between them. The length of the CDR3 is 17 residues. Per germline, CDR1 WNHNN and CDR2 SYGVQD (reference sequence). The CDR3 DNA is TGCGCCAGCAGTGAGATACCGGGTCCCCTTATAAGCTACGAGCAGTACTTC. Its translation is CASSEIPGPLISYEQYF.

This chain uses TRBV6-5 with TRBJ1-4, with D perhaps matching TRBD1 (6 bases). V lost 6 bases to trimming and J lost 5 bases, with 10 bases between them. The CDR3 runs 13 residues. Germline CDR1 MNHEY, CDR2 SVGAGI. The CDR3 region has the DNA TGTGCCAGCAGCGACAGGCAGAATGAAAAACTGTTTTTT. The encoded protein is CASSDRQNEKLFF.

The rearrangement links TRBV6-2 or TRBV6-3 to TRBJ1-6, with D unclear. Germline V gene data show CDR1 as MNHEY and CDR2 as SVGEGT. V lost 6 bases, J lost 4 bases, and 10 bases lay in between. The CDR3 has 14 residues. CDR3: CASSSAGYNSPLHF. The CDR3 bases are TGTGCCAGCAGCTCAGCGGGGTATAATTCACCCCTCCACTTT.

The chain uses TRBV5-6 and TRBJ2-1; D uncertain. Trimming removed 2 bases from V and 0 bases from J, with 12 bases in between. Germline V gene data show CDR1 as SGHDT and CDR2 as YYEEEE. The CDR3 is 16 amino acids. The CDR3 spells CASSFTPLTSYNEQFF. CDR3 sequence (DNA): TGTGCCAGCAGCTTTACACCTCTCACCTCCTACAATGAGCAGTTCTTC.

The chain recombines TRBV6-1 with TRBJ2-7, with D perhaps matching TRBD2 (7 bases). V lost 3 bases, J lost 6 bases, and 18 bases lay in between. Germline V gene data show CDR1 as MNHNS and CDR2 as SASEGT. CDR3 length: 15 amino acids. CDR3 DNA: TGTGCCAGCAGTGACAACGCGGGAAGGGGGGGCGAGCAGTACTTC. Translating it yields CASSDNAGRGGEQYF.